A selection of T cell receptor beta chains follows, all from one sample in a study of shared T cell receptors in the human thymus. Assay used: immunoSEQ multiplex PCR; TCRdb lists only in-frame clones, some missing. Found here are hundreds of thousands of clones, 80% to 90% of them singletons; the top ten hold roughly 0.0089%. The same sample was also studied in work on human thymus T cells.

Sequencing was carried out using thymocytes. These TCRs come from a boy under two years old with a congenital heart defect. Each CDR3 is given without its conserved first and last residue.

j_call,v_call,cdr3_aa
TRBJ2-1,TRBV2,ASSEFLAGGNEQF
TRBJ1-1,TRBV16,ASSPGQGDLELAEAF
TRBJ2-7,TRBV7-3,ASSPIPGQGMEEQY
TRBJ2-2,TRBV4-1,ASSQEGGIGDSNTGELF
TRBJ1-5,TRBV11-2,ASSLDNRNQPQH
TRBJ1-2,TRBV5-6,ASSLERGQGGYT
TRBJ2-3,TRBV7-2,ASSLSEDLGTDTQY
TRBJ2-7,TRBV27,ASRTGTGGFYEQY
TRBJ2-1,TRBV10-3,AIGLREGCNEQF
TRBJ1-4,TRBV4-3,ASSLHPGTGNEKLF
TRBJ1-1,TRBV4-3,ASSQVRQVNTEAF
TRBJ1-2,TRBV9,ASSSNREFVGYT
TRBJ1-1,TRBV5-6,ASSLYSDRNTEAF
TRBJ1-6,TRBV6-5,ASSKPGQGGSPLH
TRBJ1-5,TRBV6-6,ASSPQGGNQPQH
TRBJ2-5,TRBV5-4,ASSGREGRETQY
TRBJ1-5,TRBV27,ASSLDRDSNQPQH
TRBJ2-7,TRBV2,ASSEEDRDYEQY
TRBJ2-7,TRBV28,ASSPPVPHSYEQY
TRBJ2-5,TRBV19,ASSTPLAGEQETQY